The 18 T cell receptor beta chains reported below all come from one sample, sequenced in a study of T cell changes during pregnancy in multiple sclerosis. TCRdb's table, derived via immunoSEQ multiplex PCR, lists solely in-frame clones and lacks some. This sample has about 100,000 clones; around 94% occur once, and the top ten carry approximately 1.2%. The source material was peripheral blood, sampled in the second trimester of pregnancy. The receptor set was obtained from a female donor with multiple sclerosis, enrolled in a pregnancy study.

The chain employs TRBV19 and TRBJ2-5; no firm D call. V lost 5 bases to trimming and J lost 5 bases, with 12 bases between them. The CDR3 runs 13 residues. The germline V gene encodes CDR1 LNHDA and CDR2 SQIVND (reference sequence). This CDR3 is CASSLSRLETQYF. CDR3 nucleotide sequence: TGTGCCAGTAGTTTATCCAGGTTGGAGACCCAGTACTTC.

The V and J genes are TRBV7-9 and TRBJ2-5, with 7 bases fitting TRBD2. CDR3 length equals 15 residues. Germline V gene lookup returns CDR1 SEHNR and CDR2 FQNEAQ (reference sequence). V trimming: 5 bases; J trimming: 2 bases; junction bases outside the gene matches: 8. CDR3 in amino acids: CASSPSGARQETQYF. The CDR3 DNA is TGTGCCAGCAGCCCCAGCGGGGCGAGACAAGAGACCCAGTACTTC.

The chain uses TRBV10-3 and TRBJ1-1, with TRBD1 matching over 9 bases. This CDR3 is built from 15 residues. The germline V gene encodes CDR1 ENHRY and CDR2 SYGVKD. V gave up 7 bases and J gave up 0 bases; unmatched junction bases: 6. CDR3 loop: CAINPGQGMNTEAFF. The CDR3 DNA reads TGTGCCATCAATCCGGGACAGGGAATGAACACTGAAGCTTTCTTT.

V gene TRBV19 combines with J gene TRBJ1-5, with 8 bases aligning to TRBD1. Germline values: CDR1 LNHDA, CDR2 SQIVND (reference sequence). The CDR3 length is 14 residues. The V and J ends lost 7 bases and 6 bases, in that order; junction bases with no gene match: 8. DNA of the CDR3: TGTGCCAGTACCCTCGACAGGGGTCCTCAGCCCCAGCATTTT. As protein: CASTLDRGPQPQHF.

V gene TRBV7-2 combines with J gene TRBJ1-1; 7 bases are shared with TRBD1. This CDR3 comprises 14 residues. V shed 2 bases, J shed 5 bases, and the junction held 5 bases outside the gene matches. CDR1 and CDR2 from the germline V gene are SGHTA and FQGNSA. The CDR3 spells CASSLTGRGTEAFF. The DNA of the CDR3 is TGTGCCAGCAGCTTAACTGGCAGGGGGACTGAAGCTTTCTTT.

V usage is TRBV9 and J usage is TRBJ2-1, with D maybe TRBD1 (5 bases). V was shortened by 4 bases and J by 7 bases, with 18 bases between the two germline ends. The germline CDR1 and CDR2 sequences are SGDLS and YYNGEE. CDR3 length: 15 amino acids. This chain's CDR3 is CASSKVGQIPNEQFF. The CDR3 DNA sequence: TGTGCCAGCAGCAAAGTGGGGCAGATCCCAAATGAGCAGTTCTTC.

V is TRBV6-1 and J is TRBJ1-2; the D gene is possibly TRBD1 (5 bases). There are 14 residues in the CDR3. V was clipped by 2 bases and J by 3 bases, with 10 bases between them. From germline, CDR1 is MNHNS and CDR2 SASEGT. Written as DNA, the CDR3 is TGTGCCAGCAGTGAAATAGGGGACTACTATGGCTACACCTTC. Translating gives CASSEIGDYYGYTF.

The chain links TRBV6-5 to TRBJ2-1; possible D gene TRBD1, 6 bases. Germline assignment: CDR1 MNHEY and CDR2 SVGAGI. The germline V and J ends were trimmed by 6 bases and 7 bases, with 19 bases remaining between them. The CDR3 consists of 15 residues. In nucleotides, the CDR3 is TGTGCCAGCAGCCGCCAGGGGCTTACCTTAAATGAGCAGTTCTTC. Translating it yields CASSRQGLTLNEQFF.

J is TRBJ2-5 and V is TRBV9, with 11 bases aligning to TRBD1. Germline trimming cut 0 bases from V and 1 base from J; bases unmatched to any gene: 2. The germline CDR1 and CDR2 sequences are SGDLS and YYNGEE. The length of the CDR3 is 16 residues. CDR3 DNA sequence: TGTGCCAGCAGCGTAGCCGGGACAGGGGGCCAAGAGACCCAGTACTTC. As protein: CASSVAGTGGQETQYF.

V is TRBV7-2 and J is TRBJ1-2, with a possible D match to TRBD1 (6 bases). From germline, CDR1 is SGHTA and CDR2 FQGNSA. V was cut by 1 base and J by 4 bases, with 16 bases left in between. The CDR3 runs to 16 residues. The CDR3 DNA follows: TGTGCCAGCAGCTTAGGGGAGGGGGGGCAGGGCTATGGCTACACCTTC. Amino acid sequence: CASSLGEGGQGYGYTF.

The chain combines TRBV6-6 with TRBJ2-7; D is possibly TRBD1 (6 bases). The V gene lost 5 bases and the J gene lost 2 bases, with 16 bases spanning the gap. From germline, CDR1 is MNHNY and CDR2 SVGAGI (reference sequence). The CDR3 sequence is 15 residues long. In DNA form, the CDR3 reads TGTGCCAGCAGTACAGGGCAGGGGCTCACCTACGAGCAGTACTTC. This codes for CASSTGQGLTYEQYF.

The chain recombines TRBV11-2 with TRBJ2-1; TRBD2 aligns across 11 bases. This CDR3 spans 18 amino acids. The V gene's germline CDR1 is SGHAT and CDR2 FQNNGV. Unmatched junction bases numbered 9, after V lost 3 bases and J lost 2 bases. The CDR3 here is CASSLGSGRANTYNEQFF. The CDR3 nucleotides are TGTGCCAGCAGCTTGGGTAGCGGGAGGGCCAACACCTACAATGAGCAGTTCTTC.

The genes are TRBV2 and TRBJ2-1; D might be TRBD2 (6 bases). Germline assignment: CDR1 SNHLY and CDR2 FYNNEI. The CDR3 totals 14 residues. V was clipped by 5 bases and J by 6 bases, with 14 bases between them. CDR3 region: CASSRAGKGNEQFF. In DNA, the CDR3 is TGTGCCAGCAGTCGTGCGGGGAAGGGCAATGAGCAGTTCTTC.

The rearrangement joins TRBV7-2 to TRBJ1-4, with D unresolved. The germline V gene encodes CDR1 SGHTA and CDR2 FQGNSA. V lost 4 bases and J lost 7, with 7 bases in between. CDR3 length: 12 amino acids. The CDR3, as DNA: TGTGCCAGCAGCTACGGAGGTGAAAAACTGTTTTTT. It yields the protein CASSYGGEKLFF.

The V call is TRBV27, the J call TRBJ2-1; 10 bases are a match to TRBD2. The CDR3 has 14 amino acids. Trimming cost V 3 bases and J 4 bases; bases outside gene matches: 0. CDR1 is MNHEY, CDR2 SMNVEV, per germline (reference sequence). This CDR3 is CASSFSGGYNEQFF. CDR3 in DNA: TGTGCCAGCAGTTTTAGCGGGGGGTACAATGAGCAGTTCTTC.

V and J are TRBV5-4 and TRBJ2-7; D is uncertain. The ends were cut back, 3 bases at V and 5 bases at J, with 15 bases in the middle. CDR1 and CDR2 (germline): SGHNT, YYREEE (reference sequence). The CDR3 length is 14 residues. Written as DNA, the CDR3 is TGTGCCAGCAGCTGGAACAGTGGTGTAAACGAGCAGTACTTC. Its protein product is CASSWNSGVNEQYF.

The chain uses TRBV9 and TRBJ2-2; no clear D. Trimming stripped 0 bases from V and 4 bases from J, with 10 bases between. The CDR3 sequence is 15 residues long. From germline, CDR1 is SGDLS and CDR2 YYNGEE. This CDR3 is CASSVDPAGTGELFF. Written as DNA, the CDR3 is TGTGCCAGCAGCGTAGACCCCGCCGGCACCGGGGAGCTGTTTTTT.

This clone appeared a single time. The CDR3 DNA sequence: TGTGCCAGCAGCCCTTATAGCGGGAGTATTCGCCGGGAGCTGTTTTTT. Translation: CASSPYSGSIRRELFF. The J gene is TRBJ2-2, the V gene TRBV5-4, with TRBD2 identical over 9 bases. Germline CDR1 is SGHNT and CDR2 is YYREEE (reference sequence). The CDR3 spans 16 residues. V lost 4 bases to trimming and J lost 9 bases; unmatched junction nucleotides: 13. The full variable domain, rest sourced from reference TRBV5-4 and TRBJ2-2, is ETGVTQSPTHLIKTRGQQVTLRCSSQSGHNTVSWYQQALGQGPQFIFQYYREEENGRGNFPPRFSGLQFPNYSSELNVNALELDDSALYLCASSPYSGSIRRELFFGEGSRLTVL.